The 28 T cell receptor beta chains below come from one sample, sequenced in a study of T cells in Graves' hyperthyroidism and ophthalmopathy (dated by TCRdb to between 2017 and 2020). Library construction relied on multiplex PCR. Sequencing took place on an Illumina HiSeq 2000. TCR beta CDR3 regions were amplified from RNA transcripts. The TCR CDR3 was subjected to a first round of RT-PCR using the HTBI primer set and the Qiagen OneStep RT-PCR kit. TCRdb took the public reads, trimmed them with fastp at Q25, ran MiXCR for clone calling and kept in-frame beta chains. Each record represents a unique CDR3 protein, reported with the most common genes and DNA among its rows. The sample records hundreds of thousands of distinct CDR3 sequences, less than 25% of which are singletons. The ten biggest clones cover approximately 11% of the sample. Sequenced input: blood. The receptors were gathered from a woman in her thirties with Graves' ophthalmopathy.

This clonotype was counted only a few times. The rearrangement links TRBV4-3 to TRBJ1-3, with D unclear. Germline V lookup: CDR1 LGHNA, CDR2 YSLEER. The CDR3 runs 15 residues. V was pared by 4 bases and J by 6 bases, with 16 bases between. The CDR3 region has the DNA TGCGCCAGCAGCCTCATTGCGGACCGGGAAAACACCATATATTTT. Its translation is CASSLIADRENTIYF.

At least ten counts were recorded for this clonotype. The rearrangement links TRBV12-3 or TRBV12-4 to TRBJ1-1; TRBD1 might be the D (6 bases). The V and J ends lost 4 bases and 1 base respectively, with 10 bases between them. The CDR3 covers 14 residues. The CDR3 loop is CASSSRTANTEAFF. CDR3 in DNA: TGTGCCAGCAGTTCCCGGACAGCGAACACTGAAGCTTTCTTT.

This clonotype has ten or more counts. The rearrangement links TRBV27 to TRBJ1-2; no clear D. Trimming removed 5 bases at V and 7 bases at J, with 17 bases between. The CDR3 is made up of 14 amino acids. The V gene's germline CDR1 is MNHEY and CDR2 SMNVEV (reference sequence). The CDR3 bases are TGTGCCAGCAGTCCCCGGGATCCCACGACTGGCTACACCTTC. Translated, it gives CASSPRDPTTGYTF.

At least ten counts were recorded for this clonotype. The V and J genes are TRBV6-5 and TRBJ2-5; 14 bases match TRBD2. The CDR3 runs 16 residues. Germline V gene lookup returns CDR1 MNHEY and CDR2 SVGAGI. J gave up 2 bases and V 8 bases, and 7 bases lay outside the gene matches. CDR3 loop: CASLGLAGGPQETQYF. The CDR3 DNA sequence: TGTGCCAGCCTTGGACTAGCGGGGGGACCACAAGAGACCCAGTACTTC.

This clonotype was seen at least ten times. The rearrangement joins TRBV29-1 to TRBJ1-1; a possible D gene is TRBD1 (6 bases). The CDR3 sequence is 14 residues long. Germline V lookup: CDR1 SQVTM, CDR2 ANQGSEA. Trimming stripped 6 bases from V and 7 bases from J, with 21 bases between. The CDR3 DNA reads TGCAGCGTGGTACCCACAAGGGACATCGGTGAAGCTTTCTTT. Translated, it gives CSVVPTRDIGEAFF.

This clonotype was observed at least ten times. The genes are TRBV20-1 and TRBJ2-3; D tentatively reads TRBD1 or TRBD2 (6 bases each). V lost 6 bases and J 3 bases, leaving 16 bases between the germline ends. The CDR3 consists of 14 residues. Germline V CDR1 and CDR2: DFQATT, SNEGSKA (reference sequence). The DNA of the CDR3 is TGCAGTGCGACATCTCGGGGGCCGACAGATACGCAGTATTTT. It is translated as CSATSRGPTDTQYF.

About this clonotype: A much bigger clone sits one base away, suggesting this may be a read error. The chain uses TRBV20-1 and TRBJ1-5; possibly TRBD1 for D (5 bases). The CDR3 contains 12 residues. V was clipped by 5 bases and J by 4 bases, with 9 bases between them. The germline CDR1 and CDR2 sequences are DFQATT and SNEGSKA (reference sequence). This CDR3 reads CSAVRTNQPQHF. For the CDR3, the DNA is TGCAGTGCTGTACGGACAAATCAGCCCCAGCATTTT.

This clonotype occurred many times. V and J are TRBV6-2 or TRBV6-3 and TRBJ1-1, with 7 nucleotides matching TRBD1. Trimming cost V 5 bases and J 4 bases; bases outside gene matches: 4. The CDR3 sequence is 13 residues long. The V gene's germline CDR1 is MNHEY and CDR2 SVGEGT. The DNA for the CDR3 is TGTGCCAGCAGTCTTACAGGGGTCACTGAAGCTTTCTTT. It yields the protein CASSLTGVTEAFF.

The rearrangement links TRBV6-5 to TRBJ2-5, with D perhaps matching TRBD2 (7 bases). Germline V CDR1 and CDR2: MNHEY, SVGAGI. This CDR3 region has 12 residues. V lost 11 bases to trimming and J lost 5 bases, with 15 bases between them. This chain's CDR3 is CAARGAVETQYF. The DNA for the CDR3 is TGTGCCGCACGGGGGGCGGTGGAGACCCAGTACTTC.

The V gene is TRBV6-4, the J gene TRBJ1-1; D call uncertain. The V end was cut by 3 bases, the J end by 2 bases, with 10 bases between. The germline gives CDR1 MRHNA, CDR2 SNTAGT. This CDR3 is built from 14 residues. As DNA, the CDR3 is TGTGCCAGCAGTGAACGAGTTGGCAACACTGAAGCTTTCTTT. Translated: CASSERVGNTEAFF.

The genes are TRBV27 and TRBJ2-7; TRBD2 agrees at 8 bases. V shed 3 bases, J shed 6 bases, and the junction held 4 bases outside the gene matches. Germline V CDR1 and CDR2: MNHEY, SMNVEV (reference sequence). The CDR3 is made up of 13 amino acids. The CDR3, as DNA: TGTGCCAGCAGTTTCTACGGGGGGGCCGAGCAGTACTTC. This encodes CASSFYGGAEQYF.

This chain joins TRBV5-1 and TRBJ2-7, with TRBD1 matching over 9 bases. Germline loops: CDR1 SGHRS, CDR2 YFSETQ. The CDR3 is 15 residues long. V was clipped by 4 bases and J by 5 bases; unmatched bases: 10. DNA of the CDR3: TGCGCCAGCAGCCCCATGACAGGGGGGAGCAACGAGCAGTACTTC. It is translated as CASSPMTGGSNEQYF.

With regard to this clonotype: A read error may explain this, as a much larger clone is one base away. The V gene is TRBV3-1, the J gene TRBJ2-7; D might be TRBD2 (5 bases). The CDR3 consists of 13 residues. Germline V CDR1 and CDR2: LGHDT, YNNKEL (reference sequence). The CDR3 sequence: CVSSRSEGDEQYF. The CDR3 DNA follows: TGTGTCAGCAGCCGGAGCGAGGGAGACGAGCAGTACTTC.

The chain employs TRBV24-1 and TRBJ2-5; tentatively, D is TRBD1 (7 bases). The CDR3 length is 16 residues. Between the trimmed V and J ends, which lost 7 bases and 9 bases, there was a span of 26 bases. Per germline, CDR1 KGHDR and CDR2 SFDVKD. CDR3 region: CATSPQGGLLGEAQYF. The DNA of the CDR3 is TGTGCCACCAGCCCCCAGGGGGGCCTTCTGGGGGAGGCCCAGTACTTC.

Many counts were recorded for this clonotype. The J gene is TRBJ2-4, the V gene TRBV7-2; D is uncertain. The CDR3 loop spans 17 amino acids. V was trimmed by 5 bases and J by 0 bases, leaving 17 bases between them. Germline CDR1 SGHTA, CDR2 FQGNSA. The CDR3 protein is CASSPQLPDGAKNIQYF. CDR3 nucleotide sequence: TGTGCCAGCAGCCCCCAACTCCCAGACGGAGCCAAAAACATTCAGTACTTC.

The rearrangement uses TRBV25-1 and TRBJ2-7, with a possible D match to TRBD2 (5 bases). Trimming took 4 bases from V and 2 from J, leaving 18 bases between them. This CDR3 has 16 residues. Germline V lookup: CDR1 MGHDK, CDR2 SYGVNS. The CDR3 spells CASSVGRGGEPYEQYF. The CDR3 coding sequence is TGTGCCAGCAGTGTCGGAAGAGGAGGAGAACCCTACGAGCAGTACTTC.

This clonotype was recorded many times. This chain joins TRBV2 and TRBJ2-5; D gene unclear. Germline loops: CDR1 SNHLY, CDR2 FYNNEI. This CDR3 has 12 residues. Trimming pared 1 base from V and 5 bases from J, leaving 5 bases between. The CDR3 bases are TGTGCCAGCAGTGAAGTGGCGGAGACCCAGTACTTC. Its translation: CASSEVAETQYF.

This clonotype has a count of ten or more. The rearrangement uses TRBV6-2 or TRBV6-3 and TRBJ2-4; TRBD1 agrees at 8 bases. This CDR3 region has 16 residues. Germline V gene sequence: CDR1 MNHEY, CDR2 SVGEGT. V lost 2 bases to trimming and J lost 5 bases; unmatched junction nucleotides: 8. CDR3 sequence reads: CASSYQPDRAQNIQYF. The CDR3 coding sequence is TGTGCCAGCAGTTACCAACCGGACAGGGCACAAAACATTCAGTACTTC.

This clonotype was observed once. The rearrangement uses TRBV6-1 and TRBJ2-7; TRBD2 might be the D (7 bases). The CDR3 spans 16 residues. The germline gives CDR1 MNHNS, CDR2 SASEGT. V lost 2 bases to trimming and J lost 5 bases, with 19 bases between them. The CDR3 here is CASSEWGGQPLNEQYF. CDR3 sequence (DNA): TGTGCCAGCAGTGAATGGGGGGGGCAACCCTTGAACGAGCAGTACTTC.

This clonotype showed up many times. The J gene is TRBJ2-7, the V gene TRBV4-2, with 8 bases matching TRBD1. CDR1 and CDR2 from the germline V gene are LGHNA and YNFKEQ. The CDR3 runs 15 residues. After removal of 1 base from V and 9 bases from J, the junction contained 11 bases not matched to a gene. Here the CDR3 reads CASSQVGGQGKAQYF. CDR3 sequence (DNA): TGTGCCAGCAGCCAAGTCGGCGGACAGGGTAAAGCGCAGTACTTC.

V gene TRBV6-1 combines with J gene TRBJ2-7; D call uncertain. The CDR3 sequence is 12 residues long. Trimming left V 0 bases short and J 7 bases short, with 7 bases between. CDR1 is MNHNS and CDR2 is SASEGT in the germline V gene. The CDR3: CASSEALREQYF. In nucleotides, the CDR3 is TGTGCCAGCAGTGAAGCGCTCAGGGAGCAGTACTTC.

This clonotype came up once. The V call is TRBV6-5, the J call TRBJ2-5, with D hard to call. Trimming removed 6 bases from V and 12 bases from J, with 20 bases in between. This CDR3 is 13 amino acids long. The germline CDR1 and CDR2 sequences are MNHEY and SVGAGI. Written as DNA, the CDR3 is TGTGCCAGCAGCTCTGACCGTCGAGAGGCCAAGTACTTC. As protein: CASSSDRREAKYF.

The chain uses TRBV19 and TRBJ2-5; 11 bases are a match to TRBD2. From germline, CDR1 is LNHDA and CDR2 SQIVND (reference sequence). This CDR3 is 15 amino acids long. V shed 9 bases and J 5 bases; nucleotides not matched to a gene: 11. This chain's CDR3 is CARDSGTSGLETQYF. CDR3 DNA: TGTGCCAGGGATAGCGGGACTAGCGGATTGGAGACCCAGTACTTC.

This clonotype was observed many times. The chain uses TRBV19 and TRBJ1-2; TRBD1 aligns across 8 bases. V trimming: 3 bases; J trimming: 4 bases; junction bases outside the gene matches: 10. Germline V gives CDR1 LNHDA, CDR2 SQIVND (reference sequence). The CDR3 runs 16 residues. CDR3 sequence reads: CASSILGQATTYGYTF. CDR3 sequence (DNA): TGTGCCAGTAGTATCCTGGGACAGGCAACTACCTATGGCTACACCTTC.

Of note for this clonotype: The conserved phenylalanine or tryptophan is not found at the CDR3 terminus, so this likely reflects a read error. The V call is TRBV4-1, the J call TRBJ2-7; 7 bases agree with TRBD2. Germline V lookup: CDR1 MGHRA, CDR2 YSYEKL. Trimming took 1 base from V and 5 from J; bases not matched to a gene: 8. This CDR3 is built from 15 residues. DNA of the CDR3: TGCGCCAGCAGCCAAGGACCGTTGGGGGGGGACGAGCAGTACCTC. Translated: CASSQGPLGGDEQYL.

This clonotype has a handful of counts. The chain joins TRBV4-1 to TRBJ1-1; 7 bases are a match to TRBD1. The length of the CDR3 is 18 residues. The germline V gene encodes CDR1 MGHRA and CDR2 YSYEKL. J lost 0 bases, V lost 0 bases, and 10 bases had no gene match. The CDR3 bases are TGCGCCAGCAGCCAAGACTACCGGGACAGTGTTTTGAACACTGAAGCTTTCTTT. Protein product: CASSQDYRDSVLNTEAFF.

This clonotype was recorded only once. This may be a read error, as it is one base from a much larger clone. The chain uses TRBV30 and TRBJ2-7; D is possibly TRBD2 (5 bases). Germline V gives CDR1 GTSNPN, CDR2 SVGIG (reference sequence). The CDR3 spans 13 residues. The CDR3 sequence is CAWSRGSSYGQYF. CDR3 nucleotide sequence: TGTGCCTGGAGTCGGGGATCCTCCTACGGGCAGTACTTC.

The rearrangement links TRBV11-1 to TRBJ2-3; 8 bases are shared with TRBD2. Trimming removed 5 bases from V and 3 bases from J; junction bases left unmatched: 10. The CDR3 sequence is 16 residues long. In germline, CDR1 is SGHAT, CDR2 FQDESV (reference sequence). As DNA, the CDR3 is TGTGCCAGCAGCGACCGGACTGGCGGGGGGACAGATACGCAGTATTTT. Encoded protein: CASSDRTGGGTDTQYF.